The sequence of this TCR beta chain was determined in a study of cytomegalovirus exposure and HLA in healthy donors (dated by TCRdb to about 2017). About the investigation overall: An earlier analysis of fewer than 750 of the donors reported approximately 260 Gb of sequence data and some 110 million unique TCR beta sequences obtained from about 200 million T cells. Class I and class II HLA loci were covered by the typing at four-digit resolution. Around 300 gigabases of sequencing data and roughly 90 million unique TCR sequences were included in an early release covering 550 to 800 HLA-typed donors. In a later analysis, previously published TCR beta repertoires from several hundred donors were re-analyzed and high-resolution HLA genotyping was added so that TCR occurrence patterns could be studied. Every repertoire in the discovery cohort had been generated on one and the same sequencing platform. The aim of the study was to test whether cataloging public T cell receptors could identify signatures of past pathogen exposure. To predict cytomegalovirus infection status, the study combined high-throughput TCR immunosequencing, statistical association of individual TCRs with disease status, and machine learning. Typing coverage varied by locus: roughly 629-640 donors for A, B, C, DRB1 and DQB1; about 520 for DQA1; 606 for DPA1; approximately 450 for DPB1. Among over 350 genotyped donors of the cohort, an average of roughly 240,000 unique TCR beta nucleotide sequences were sequenced per donor, roughly 20% of them non-productive. Alongside the repertoire data, information on donor age, sex, ethnicity and CMV serostatus was compiled. In addition to the first cohort of several hundred subjects, a separate validation cohort of 120 different subjects was used. Of the 300 to 500 genotyped donors, over 80% were placed in the genetic ancestry cluster associated with self-reported Caucasian donors. Four or five DR-DQ haplotypes were handled as single units for association and clustering, since linkage in the cohort was strong. To decide whether each TCR beta V gene segment behaved as functional or pseudogenic, an earlier analysis of 587 of the donors relied on high-throughput TCR beta sequencing. In the later analysis, no new phenotypic data were used to find candidate immune exposures; instead, reliance was placed on TCR beta sequences and their occurrence across donors. The study profiled the T cell repertoires of hundreds of subjects by immunosequencing and related them to cytomegalovirus serostatus. In a later genetic analysis, genome-wide SNP genotypes for about 55% of the roughly 700 donors were used, and that subset was treated as a discovery cohort. The paper as a whole reports these results and caveats: Several of the top co-occurrence clusters appeared to be linked to parvovirus B19, influenza, CMV and Epstein-Barr virus, according to a later analysis. Because counts were too low, seventeen rarely observed V segments, including chromosome 9 orphons, were excluded from the earlier analysis of several hundred of the donors. A later analysis associated around 16,000 TCR beta sequences with specific HLA alleles at a false discovery rate of 0.05. A later analysis found that most CMV-associated TCR beta chains appeared HLA-restricted, with HLA associations seemingly driven largely by CMV exposure. Assigning TCR associations to individual alleles was difficult when HLA alleles, especially DR and DQ, strongly co-occurred. A later genetic analysis associated a missense DCLRE1C variant with V-gene and J-gene trimming of TCR beta chains, and an independent cohort replicated the association. A further reported finding was that TCR beta sequences accurately predicted the HLA-A and HLA-B alleles for most subjects in the first cohort. Presence/absence analyses assumed roughly uniform sequencing depth across donors, an assumption that may not hold. Broadly in line with IMGT annotations, most TCR beta V segments showed up in productive rearrangements about 87% or about 30% of the time in an earlier analysis of roughly 590 of the donors. Because HLA typing was unavailable for some donors at each locus, only the typed subset was used in association tests. Some IMGT-functional V segments, including TRBV6-2 and TRBV6-3, could not be told apart with the 87-base-pair reads, so those segments were excluded. It was suggested by the authors that the approach could potentially be generalized to other disease states and immunological phenotypes. A group of highly shared sequence variants was considered likely to be a technical artifact of the sequencing pipeline. In a later analysis, the rate of TCR association differed among HLA loci, with DRB1 alleles having the most associated TCRs and HLA-C alleles having the fewest. In a later analysis, HLA-associated TCR beta chains showed more clonal expansion and lower generation probabilities than non-associated chains that were equally common. While some public TCRs were present in many individuals, most TCR sequences turned up only very rarely across donors. A later genetic analysis reported fewer N-insertions in productive TCRs among donors in an Asian-associated ancestry cluster than the roughly 640-donor mean. Correlated functional status among segregating V segments might reflect linkage disequilibrium, but an unknown experimental factor could not be ruled out. This cohort had only TCR beta chains sequenced, and the lack of alpha or paired-chain data limited which features could be detected. The study listed 150 to 200 TCR beta chains as associated with cytomegalovirus. Immune exposure information for the cohort was limited to CMV serostatus. Cytomegalovirus status was reported to be diagnosed by the classifier with high specificity and sensitivity in both the original and validation cohorts. Three of the identified cytomegalovirus-associated TCR beta chains were confirmed in vitro to be specific for cytomegalovirus antigens.

The CDR3 has 14 amino acids, counting the end cysteine and phenylalanine. The sequence is cut down to CDR3 DNA, 42 bases in frame from base 1. CDR1 SGHRS and CDR2 YFSETQ are derived from the germline V gene. Deletion took 1 base off V and 4 bases off J, with a span of 11 bases between the germline ends. The method behind the library was the immunoSEQ multiplex PCR assay. For the multiplex PCR, a mixture combining 60 forward primers for TCR Vbeta segments and 13 reverse primers for TCR Jbeta segments was used. The CDR3 region of rearranged TCR beta genes was amplified from genomic DNA by a multiplex PCR assay. The amplified TCR beta libraries were sequenced on the Illumina HiSeq System as 87-base-pair reads. The authors' analysis ran thus. A later analysis counted about 80 million unique TCR beta chains across the 690 or so repertoires, and some 11 million of these chains were shared by at least two donors. Raw reads were error-corrected and collapsed into unique sequences by a nearest-neighbor algorithm in which closely related sequences were merged to remove PCR and sequencing errors. To assign V, D and J gene segments, CDR3 sequences were aligned to IMGT reference sequences. For a sequence to be retained, at least a six-nucleotide match to both a V gene segment and a J gene segment was required. Rearrangements were classified as productive when the CDR3 lacked stop codons and remained in frame with V and J, and all other rearrangements were classified as non-productive. Following IMGT convention, CDR3 was defined as the stretch from the second conserved V-encoded cysteine up to the conserved J-encoded phenylalanine. In an earlier analysis of approximately 590 of the donors, sequences lacking an unambiguous match to a single V gene segment were excluded. In an earlier analysis of roughly 600 of the donors, a V segment was called functional when productive rearrangements were above 56.7%, and segregating when the standard deviation between donors exceeded 5%. A statistical classification framework was developed to diagnose cytomegalovirus status using the catalog of TCR beta chain sequences. In a later analysis, V and J genes were assigned by comparing TCR nucleotide sequences against IMGT/GENE-DB human TR gene sequences. In a later analysis, CDR3 sequences and most-parsimonious VDJ recombination scenarios were assigned using the TCRdist pipeline. In a later analysis, each TCR beta chain was defined by its CDR3 amino acid sequence together with its V-gene family, and reads lacking a unique V-gene family were excluded. As a way to deal with suspected cross-contamination and a sequencing artifact, a later analysis dropped roughly 620 nucleotide sequences that were highly shared and had low generation probability. A later analysis calculated a clonal expansion index for each public chain from normalized within-repertoire ranks of inferred template counts. A later analysis computed generation probabilities with a VDJ recombination model fitted to out-of-frame rearrangements, and checked the results against IGoR. A later analysis scored TCR-TCR, TCR-HLA and TCR-CMV co-occurrence with hypergeometric tests, applying a repertoire-size bias correction to TCR pairs. To estimate false discovery rates, a later analysis permuted the HLA or CMV assignments 20 times. In a later analysis, co-occurring TCRs were grouped using DBSCAN, and TCRdist sequence similarity was added for clustering within HLA-allele-positive subsets. Co-occurrence clustering excluded repertoires with fewer than 30,000 or more than 120,000 public chains, plus five with anomalous nucleotide sharing. TCRdb holds this immuneACCESS table with in-frame rearrangements only. Some clones are missing; in checked studies, unresolved V genes explain under half, and the rest has no known cause. Clone size and the V and J calls come from that table; the DNA yielded D and trimming. The sample's records list approximately 110,000 clones. The top ten constitute 0.59% of the sample.

In total, roughly 670 healthy bone marrow donors made up the cohort. At the time of sampling, every cohort member was nominally healthy, though immune exposures that went unrecorded were likely present. The donor was CMV seronegative and was included in the group of hundreds of seronegative cohort members. Every donor gave a peripheral blood sample, and the peripheral blood mononuclear cells from that sample were used for TCR beta sequencing. The Qiagen DNeasy Blood Extraction Kit was used to extract genomic DNA from the blood cell samples. On this clone: The specificity of this receptor is unknown.

The sequence derives from a man aged 50 or older in good health and CMV-seronegative. The sequencing sample was made of PBMCs. Rearrangement joined TRBV5-1 to TRBJ1-2, with the D gene uncertain. In nucleotide form, the sequence is TGCGCCAGCAGCTTGAGTTGGACTAGCTATGGCTACACCTTC. It translates to CASSLSWTSYGYTF.